This T cell receptor beta chain was identified during a study of blood T cell repertoires in COVID-19. Overall study: Samples representing acute and convalescent COVID-19 were sourced from the United States, Italy and Spain.

Profiling relied on immunoSEQ multiplex PCR, and the TCRdb table lists in-frame clones only, not all of them. The sample lists more than 150,000 clones; 82% were seen once. The CDR3 spans 16 residues. Per germline, CDR1 SGHNT and CDR2 YYREEE (reference sequence). V gave up 0 bases and J gave up 5 bases; unmatched junction bases: 7. The study drew participants aged about 18 to 89 years from around 24 US areas. The recovered donors of Cohort 3 showed two negative PCRs, clearance, or symptom resolution. The clonotype originates from a man aged 35 to 55 who had recovered from COVID-19. The rearrangement uses TRBV5-4 and TRBJ2-3; TRBD1 aligns across 9 bases. Sequenced material: PBMCs or T cells enriched from blood (not recorded which). CDR3 region: CASSLAPGQGGDTQYF. The CDR3 DNA reads TGTGCCAGCAGCTTGGCCCCGGGACAGGGTGGAGATACGCAGTATTTT.